Listed below are T cell receptor beta chains from one sample, sequenced in a study of identical twins. One entry per CDR3 protein results from TCRdb running MiXCR on the 5' RACE reads. This table has 400,000 to 650,000 distinct CDR3 sequences, approximately 22% appearing once. These records were also assigned to another study, of T cells expressing NK-cell markers.

The sequencing input was CD4+ T cells sorted from blood. These receptors came from a woman between 18 and 30 years old in good health. The CDR3 runs from the conserved cysteine through the conserved F or W. A D gene is named only where the DNA matches it firmly. Size values are once, few and many counts, or a class for expanded clones, and some rows have none.

j_gene | v_gene | abundance | d_gene | CDR3aa | CDR3nt
TRBJ2-3 | TRBV18 | NA | NA | CASSPVGRVGDTQYF | TGTGCCAGCTCCCCTGTTGGGCGAGTGGGAGATACGCAGTATTTT
TRBJ1-3 | TRBV20-1 | NA | NA | CSASYGTIYF | TGCAGTGCTAGTTATGGCACCATATATTTT
TRBJ2-6 | TRBV19 | NA | NA | CASTPRSGANVLTF | TGTGCCAGTACTCCCCGCTCTGGGGCCAACGTCCTGACTTTC
TRBJ2-3 | TRBV20-1 | NA | TRBD2 | CSASPSGGSTDTQYF | TGCAGTGCTAGCCCATCGGGAGGAAGCACAGATACGCAGTATTTT
TRBJ1-1 | TRBV20-1 | NA | NA | CSASDRNTEAFF | TGCAGTGCTAGCGACAGAAACACTGAAGCTTTCTTT
TRBJ2-1 | TRBV5-1 | few | NA | CASRPTGAHINEQFF | TGCGCCAGCAGACCCACTGGGGCCCACATCAATGAGCAGTTCTTC
TRBJ2-1 | TRBV12-3/TRBV12-4 | NA | NA | CASSLGVGAGWNEQFF | TGTGCCAGCAGCCTTGGCGTTGGCGCCGGGTGGAATGAGCAGTTCTTC
TRBJ2-1 | TRBV24-1 | few | TRBD2 | CATSGSSGGLYNEQFF | TGTGCCACCAGTGGGTCAAGCGGGGGCCTTTACAATGAGCAGTTCTTC
TRBJ1-1 | TRBV7-7 | few | NA | CASSPIDANTEAFF | TGTGCCAGCAGCCCCATAGATGCGAACACTGAAGCTTTCTTT
TRBJ2-1 | TRBV12-3/TRBV12-4 | few | NA | CASRGGGSYNEQFF | TGTGCCAGCAGGGGTGGAGGTTCCTACAATGAGCAGTTCTTC
TRBJ1-1 | TRBV9 | NA | TRBD1 | CASSYLDRGTEAFF | TGTGCCAGCAGCTACCTGGACAGGGGGACTGAAGCTTTCTTT
TRBJ1-2 | TRBV7-2 | NA | NA | CASSLVMWGSYGYTF | TGTGCCAGCAGCTTAGTTATGTGGGGGTCCTATGGCTACACCTTC
TRBJ2-7 | TRBV29-1 | NA | NA | CSVEGDRRSGSYEQYF | TGCAGCGTTGAGGGGGACCGAAGGAGCGGATCCTACGAGCAGTACTTC
TRBJ2-1 | TRBV12-3/TRBV12-4 | many | NA | CASKNILGVWNEQFF | TGTGCCAGTAAAAACATTCTGGGGGTTTGGAATGAGCAGTTCTTC
TRBJ2-3 | TRBV20-1 | few | NA | CSAASFHTQYF | TGCAGTGCGGCTAGCTTCCATACGCAGTATTTT
TRBJ1-2 | TRBV29-1 | few | TRBD1 | CSFTPVGQDYGYTF | TGCAGCTTCACCCCAGTTGGACAGGATTATGGCTACACCTTC
TRBJ2-5 | TRBV20-1 | NA | NA | CSAGPEETQYF | TGCAGTGCTGGCCCGGAGGAGACCCAGTACTTC
TRBJ2-1 | TRBV20-1 | NA | TRBD1 | CSAHEGAKRNEQFF | TGCAGTGCCCACGAGGGGGCGAAGCGAAATGAGCAGTTCTTC
TRBJ2-7 | TRBV7-3 | few | NA | CASSTDDYEQYF | TGTGCCAGCAGCACGGACGACTACGAGCAGTACTTC
TRBJ1-6 | TRBV2 | NA | NA | CASGGGGAGSPLHF | TGTGCCAGCGGGGGTGGGGGGGCTGGATCACCCCTCCACTTT
TRBJ2-1 | TRBV9 | NA | TRBD2 | CASTPGLAGGFYNEQFF | TGTGCCAGTACACCGGGACTAGCGGGAGGGTTTTACAATGAGCAGTTCTTC
TRBJ2-6 | TRBV2 | NA | NA | CASTGVRGGANVLTF | TGTGCCAGCACGGGGGTAAGGGGTGGGGCCAACGTCCTGACTTTC
TRBJ2-3 | TRBV27 | NA | NA | CASSLMFADTQYF | TGTGCCAGCAGTTTAATGTTCGCAGATACGCAGTATTTT
TRBJ2-7 | TRBV20-1 | NA | NA | CSAREDPTVSYEQYF | TGCAGTGCTAGGGAGGACCCGACGGTCTCCTACGAGCAGTACTTC
TRBJ2-7 | TRBV6-5 | few | TRBD1 | CASSYSPDRQSDEQYF | TGTGCCAGCAGTTACTCCCCGGACAGGCAGTCGGACGAGCAGTACTTC
TRBJ2-7 | TRBV7-2 | NA | NA | CASSPWGHQSSYEQYF | TGTGCCAGCAGCCCCTGGGGACACCAGAGCTCCTACGAGCAGTACTTC
TRBJ2-3 | TRBV12-3/TRBV12-4 | few | TRBD2 | CASTLRTSGETDTQYF | TGTGCCAGCACCCTGAGGACTAGCGGGGAGACAGATACGCAGTATTTT
TRBJ1-4 | TRBV6-1 | NA | NA | CASSVAVGDEKLFF | TGTGCCAGCAGTGTAGCGGTAGGGGATGAAAAACTGTTTTTT
TRBJ2-7 | TRBV5-1 | few | NA | CASSAKGGVEQYF | TGCGCCAGCAGTGCCAAGGGAGGCGTCGAGCAGTACTTC
TRBJ1-1 | TRBV4-2 | few | NA | CASSQEGILEAFF | TGTGCCAGCAGCCAAGAGGGAATTCTTGAAGCTTTCTTT
TRBJ2-7 | TRBV6-5 | once | TRBD1 | CASSYSDRGSYEQYF | TGTGCCAGCAGTTACTCGGACAGGGGCTCCTACGAGCAGTACTTC
TRBJ2-1 | TRBV20-1 | NA | NA | CSAGPWDYNEQFF | TGCAGTGCCGGTCCTTGGGACTACAATGAGCAGTTCTTC
TRBJ2-1 | TRBV4-2 | few | NA | CASSQDRDEQFF | TGTGCCAGCAGCCAAGATAGGGATGAGCAGTTCTTC
TRBJ2-7 | TRBV9 | few | TRBD1 | CASSEGQGGPYEQYF | TGTGCCAGCAGCGAGGGACAGGGGGGACCCTACGAGCAGTACTTC
TRBJ1-1 | TRBV14 | few | TRBD1 | CASSQDLRQGGGTEAFF | TGTGCCAGCAGCCAAGATTTGAGGCAGGGGGGAGGCACTGAAGCTTTCTTT
TRBJ1-3 | TRBV9 | NA | NA | CASSPDWGTIYF | TGTGCCAGCAGCCCCGACTGGGGCACCATATATTTT
TRBJ1-2 | TRBV24-1 | NA | NA | CASLPSLGRSLRYGYTF | TGTGCCTCTCTCCCTTCACTCGGGCGATCCCTTCGTTATGGCTACACCTTC
TRBJ2-1 | TRBV6-2/TRBV6-3 | NA | NA | CATSTRGGDLNEQFF | TGTGCCACCTCAACAAGGGGAGGTGACTTGAATGAGCAGTTCTTC
TRBJ1-2 | TRBV7-2 | NA | NA | CASSRRVGPDYGYTF | TGTGCCAGCAGCCGAAGGGTAGGGCCCGACTATGGCTACACCTTC
TRBJ2-1 | TRBV18 | few | NA | CASSPGLSRSDEQFF | TGTGCCAGCTCACCAGGCCTATCTAGATCCGATGAGCAGTTCTTC